This TCR beta chain stems from a study of CXCR3-negative and CXCR3-positive naive CD8 T cells. Regarding the study as a whole: Against CXCR3-negative naive cells, CXCR3-positive naive cells showed more hydrophobic TRB CDR3s.

The TRB libraries of cDNA were built by UMI-labeled 5' RACE. From its re-call of the 5' RACE reads, TCRdb lists each CDR3 protein once, without DNA. The table for this sample gives about 120,000 distinct CDR3 sequences. Note on this clonotype: Its antigen is not known.

The source of this sequence is a human donor in good health. Some clones in this sample may be carry-over from other donors' samples. The sequenced material came from naive CXCR3+ CD8+ T cells from blood. Stated subset: CD45RO-CCR7+CD27+CD95- naive CD8+ T cells expressing CXCR3 (TNR3+).

CDR3 sequence: CSVLTPGQDPGQYF. The rearrangement links TRBV29-1 to TRBJ2-7; the D gene TCRdb calls, TRBD1, cannot be checked with no DNA. There are 14 residues in the CDR3. Germline V CDR1 and CDR2: SQVTM, ANQGSEA.